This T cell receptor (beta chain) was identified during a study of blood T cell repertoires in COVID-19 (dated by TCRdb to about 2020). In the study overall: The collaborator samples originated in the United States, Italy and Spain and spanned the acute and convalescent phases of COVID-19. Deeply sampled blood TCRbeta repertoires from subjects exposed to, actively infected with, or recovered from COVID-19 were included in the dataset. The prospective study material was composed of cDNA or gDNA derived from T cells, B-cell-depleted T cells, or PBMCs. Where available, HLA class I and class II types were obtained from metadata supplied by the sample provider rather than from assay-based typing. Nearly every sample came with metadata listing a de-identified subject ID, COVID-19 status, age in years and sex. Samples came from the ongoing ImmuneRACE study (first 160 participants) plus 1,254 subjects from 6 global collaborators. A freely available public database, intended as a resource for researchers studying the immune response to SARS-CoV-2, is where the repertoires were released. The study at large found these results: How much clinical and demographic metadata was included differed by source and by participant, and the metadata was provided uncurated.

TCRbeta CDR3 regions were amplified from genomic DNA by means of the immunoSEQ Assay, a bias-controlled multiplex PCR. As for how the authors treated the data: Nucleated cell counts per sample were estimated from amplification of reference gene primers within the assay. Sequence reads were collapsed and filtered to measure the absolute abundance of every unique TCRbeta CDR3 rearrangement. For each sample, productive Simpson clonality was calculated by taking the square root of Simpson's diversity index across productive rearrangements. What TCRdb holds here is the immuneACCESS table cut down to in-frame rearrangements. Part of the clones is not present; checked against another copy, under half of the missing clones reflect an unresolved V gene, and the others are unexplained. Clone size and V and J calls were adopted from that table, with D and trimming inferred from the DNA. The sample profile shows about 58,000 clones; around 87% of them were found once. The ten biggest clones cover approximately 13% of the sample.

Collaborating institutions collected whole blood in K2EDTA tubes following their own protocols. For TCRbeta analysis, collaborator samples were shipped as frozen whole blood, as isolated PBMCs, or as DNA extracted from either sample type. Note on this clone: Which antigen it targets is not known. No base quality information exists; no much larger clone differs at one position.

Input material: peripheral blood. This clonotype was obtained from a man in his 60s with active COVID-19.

The sequenced DNA is TGTGCCAGCAGCACCGGGACAAGAACCTACGAGCAGTACTTC. This codes for CASSTGTRTYEQYF. Here the chain combines TRBV6-6 and TRBJ2-7; the best D guess is TRBD1, with 6 bases matching. CDR3 length: 14 amino acids, cysteine to phenylalanine. Only the CDR3 DNA stays, 42 bases, in frame from base 1. Sequences MNHNY (CDR1) and SVGAGI (CDR2) are obtained from the germline V gene (reference sequence). Trimming takes 6 bases from V and 2 bases from J, and the germline ends sit 14 bases apart.